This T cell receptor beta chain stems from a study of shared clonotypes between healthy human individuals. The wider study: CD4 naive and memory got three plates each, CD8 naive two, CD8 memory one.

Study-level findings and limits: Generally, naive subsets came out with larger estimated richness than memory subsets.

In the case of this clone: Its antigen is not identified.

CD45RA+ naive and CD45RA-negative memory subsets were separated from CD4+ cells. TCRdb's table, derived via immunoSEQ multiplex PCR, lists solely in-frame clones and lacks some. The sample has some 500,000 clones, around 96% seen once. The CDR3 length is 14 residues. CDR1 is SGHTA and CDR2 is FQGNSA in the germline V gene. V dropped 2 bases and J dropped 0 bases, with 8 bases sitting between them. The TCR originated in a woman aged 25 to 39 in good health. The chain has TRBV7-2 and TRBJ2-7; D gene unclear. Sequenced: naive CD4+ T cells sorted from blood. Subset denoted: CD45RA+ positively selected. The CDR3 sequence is CASSLSSSSYEQYF. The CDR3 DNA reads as TGTGCCAGCAGCTTAAGCTCTAGCTCCTACGAGCAGTACTTC.